The 14 T cell receptor beta chains given below trace back to one sample, sequenced in a study of blood T cell repertoires in COVID-19. Clones were sequenced by immunoSEQ multiplex PCR, and TCRdb holds only the in-frame ones, with some missing. This sample has roughly 100,000 clones, with 87% found just once. The sample was peripheral blood. The origin of the receptors is a woman in her forties or fifties with COVID-19, enrolled during active disease.

The J gene is TRBJ2-2, the V gene TRBV30, with D possibly matching TRBD2 (6 bases). Deletions cut 8 bases from V and 0 bases from J, with 10 bases between. Per the germline V gene, CDR1 is GTSNPN and CDR2 is SVGIG (reference sequence). CDR3 length: 13 amino acids. CDR3 region: CAGGEPNTGELFF. The DNA of the CDR3 is TGTGCCGGAGGGGAGCCGAACACCGGGGAGCTGTTTTTT.

The rearrangement joins TRBV30 to TRBJ1-2, with TRBD1 identical over 10 bases. V shed 0 bases, J shed 8 bases, and the junction held 6 bases outside the gene matches. CDR1 is GTSNPN and CDR2 is SVGIG in the germline V gene (reference sequence). The CDR3 is 14 residues long. CDR3 DNA sequence: TGTGCCTGGAGTGTACGGGCGGGACAGGGGGGCTACACCTTC. Translated: CAWSVRAGQGGYTF.

The V call is TRBV7-2, the J call TRBJ1-4, with no clear D. The CDR3 is 15 residues long. CDR1 and CDR2 from the germline V gene are SGHTA and FQGNSA. V lost 0 bases and J 8 bases, leaving 13 bases between the germline ends. As DNA, the CDR3 is TGTGCCAGCAGCTTAGCTGGGAGCAGAGAGGAAAAACTGTTTTTT. It is translated as CASSLAGSREEKLFF.

The chain joins TRBV6-5 to TRBJ2-1; TRBD2 matches at 11 bases. CDR1 is MNHEY and CDR2 is SVGAGI in the germline V gene. V shed 7 bases and J 8 bases; nucleotides not matched to a gene: 10. CDR3 length: 15 amino acids. CDR3 sequence reads: CASTFSGGALDEQFF. In DNA form, the CDR3 reads TGTGCCAGCACCTTTAGCGGGGGGGCCCTTGATGAGCAGTTCTTC.

The chain has TRBV11-3 and TRBJ2-2, with 7 bases that match TRBD1. The CDR3 is 14 amino acids. In germline, CDR1 is SGHNT, CDR2 YENEEA. Unmatched junction bases numbered 2, after V lost 1 base and J lost 6 bases. This CDR3 reads CASSLGQGAGELFF. The CDR3 DNA reads as TGTGCCAGCAGCTTAGGGCAGGGGGCCGGGGAGCTGTTTTTT.

The chain combines TRBV5-1 with TRBJ2-5; a possible D gene is TRBD2 (6 bases). Trimming cost V 4 bases and J 4 bases, with 11 bases left between them. The CDR3 covers 13 residues. The germline gives CDR1 SGHRS, CDR2 YFSETQ. CDR3 in amino acids: CASSEGLLETQYF. The CDR3 coding sequence is TGCGCCAGCAGCGAGGGACTGCTAGAGACCCAGTACTTC.

This clone was seen once. V gene TRBV27 combines with J gene TRBJ2-1, with 9 bases aligning to TRBD2. Trimming took 3 bases from V and 3 from J; bases not matched to a gene: 3. This CDR3 comprises 15 residues. Per the germline V gene, CDR1 is MNHEY and CDR2 is SMNVEV (reference sequence). The CDR3 sequence: CASSLRRGGYNEQFF. For the CDR3, the DNA is TGTGCCAGCAGTTTGAGGCGGGGGGGCTACAATGAGCAGTTCTTC.

The chain combines TRBV29-1 with TRBJ2-3, with 7 bases aligning to TRBD1. CDR3 size: 13 residues. Trimming took 4 bases from V and 1 from J; bases not matched to a gene: 2. Germline assignment: CDR1 SQVTM and CDR2 ANQGSEA. In DNA, the CDR3 is TGCAGCGTTGGTGACAGGGGCACAGATACGCAGTATTTT. This codes for CSVGDRGTDTQYF.

This rearrangement joins TRBV5-1 to TRBJ2-1, with TRBD2 matching 7 bases. This CDR3 comprises 15 residues. The V segment lost 7 bases and the J segment 5 bases; nucleotides outside the gene matches: 12. Germline CDR1 SGHRS, CDR2 YFSETQ. The DNA of the CDR3 is TGCGCCAGCGGGCTTAGGAGCGGGGCAGACAATGAGCAGTTCTTC. This gives the protein CASGLRSGADNEQFF.

This clone was picked up a small number of times. This rearrangement joins TRBV12-3 or TRBV12-4 to TRBJ1-1; tentatively, D is TRBD1 (6 bases). Trimming pared 7 bases from V and 10 bases from J, leaving 13 bases between. The length of the CDR3 is 11 residues. CDR3 bases: TGTGCCAGCAACCTTAAGGGGGTAGCTTTCTTT. Protein product: CASNLKGVAFF.

This clone has more than one count but fewer than ten. The chain links TRBV10-3 to TRBJ1-2, with TRBD1 matching 7 bases. The V gene's germline CDR1 is ENHRY and CDR2 SYGVKD. Trimming cost V 6 bases and J 2 bases; bases outside gene matches: 6. This CDR3 has 14 amino acids. As DNA, the CDR3 is TGTGCCATCAGAGAGGGGGCGCAAAACTATGGCTACACCTTC. Its protein product is CAIREGAQNYGYTF.

This chain uses TRBV5-1 with TRBJ2-1, with 10 bases lining up with TRBD2. The ends lost 0 bases at V and 4 bases at J; junction bases unmatched: 4. The germline CDR1 and CDR2 sequences are SGHRS and YFSETQ. There are 16 residues in the CDR3. CDR3 DNA: TGCGCCAGCAGCTTGGATAGCGGGGGGCCTTACAATGAGCAGTTCTTC. It encodes CASSLDSGGPYNEQFF.

The J gene is TRBJ2-1, the V gene TRBV18; TRBD2 matches 11 bases. V was clipped by 3 bases and J by 7 bases; unmatched bases: 5. The CDR3 sequence is 15 residues long. The germline CDR1 and CDR2 sequences are KGHSH and LQKENI. For the CDR3, the DNA is TGTGCCAGCTCACCGGGACTAGCGGAAGGAAATGAGCAGTTCTTC. It specifies CASSPGLAEGNEQFF.

This chain links TRBV10-3 with TRBJ1-2, with 8 bases that match TRBD1. The ends lost 7 bases at V and 4 bases at J; junction bases unmatched: 8. Germline-derived CDR1 and CDR2 are ENHRY and SYGVKD. The CDR3 runs 14 residues. CDR3 residues: CAITEGQASYGYTF. The CDR3 DNA is TGTGCCATCACAGAGGGACAGGCCAGCTATGGCTACACCTTC.